The next 27 T cell receptor beta chains were all read from a single sample in a study of human T cells and chemical hapten exposure (dated by TCRdb to 2020 to 2023). In the paper's terms, the time point label means: healthy volunteer bleed at 6 weeks. Total RNA was extracted from unfractionated whole blood that had been collected in Tempus Blood RNA tubes. Libraries were built with RACE. Instrument on record: NextSeq 500. TCRdb redid the processing of the public reads, applying fastp at Q25 and MiXCR, and retained in-frame beta chains. Every distinct CDR3 protein forms one entry, paired with its most common genes and DNA. This sample lists 60,000 to 80,000 distinct CDR3 sequences; around 6.1% were detected once. The ten largest clonotypes hold under 4.5% of the sample. The sample taken for sequencing was whole blood. Receptors were obtained from a female donor in good health. Some clones in this sample may be carry-over from other donors' samples.

The chain links TRBV12-3 or TRBV12-4 to TRBJ1-1, with D uncertain. The germline V and J ends were trimmed by 2 bases and 3 bases, with 4 bases remaining between them. This CDR3 has 12 amino acids. CDR3 residues: CASSLQDTEAFF. The DNA of the CDR3 is TGTGCCAGCAGTTTACAAGACACTGAAGCTTTCTTT.

In its sample, this clonotype was seen many times. V usage is TRBV4-3 and J usage is TRBJ2-5, with D possibly called TRBD1 or TRBD2 (5 bases each). The ends were cut back, 1 base at V and 7 bases at J, with 13 bases in the middle. The CDR3 covers 14 residues. Germline V CDR1 and CDR2: LGHNA, YSLEER. For the CDR3, the DNA is TGCGCCAGCAGCCAAGGTCTAGCCGGGGCGACCCAGTACTTC. Its protein is CASSQGLAGATQYF.

J is TRBJ2-3 and V is TRBV7-2, with 11 positions matching TRBD2. This CDR3 has 17 residues. CDR1 is SGHTA, CDR2 FQGNSA, per germline. The J segment lost 5 bases and the V segment lost 5 bases, leaving 12 bases of the junction unmatched. The CDR3 DNA reads TGTGCCAGCAGCCACCCTGGGTTAGCGGGAGGGGTAGATACGCAGTATTTT. Its translation: CASSHPGLAGGVDTQYF. Full variable domain (outside the CDR3, taken from reference TRBV7-2 and TRBJ2-3): GAGVSQSPSNKVTEKGKDVELRCDPISGHTALYWYRQSLGQGLEFLIYFQGNSAPDKSGLPSDRFSAERTGGSVSTLTIQRTQQEDSAVYLCASSHPGLAGGVDTQYFGPGTRLTVL.

This clonotype was recorded a few times. The chain is built from TRBV28 and TRBJ2-5; 7 bases are shared with TRBD2. CDR1 and CDR2 from the germline V gene are MDHEN and SYDVKM. With V trimmed by 2 bases and J by 4 bases, 4 bases remained unmatched. The CDR3 is 14 residues long. The CDR3 is CASSLQGGSETQYF. CDR3 DNA sequence: TGTGCCAGCAGTTTACAGGGAGGGTCAGAGACCCAGTACTTC. Complete variable domain (other parts from reference TRBV28 and TRBJ2-5): DVKVTQSSRYLVKRTGEKVFLECVQDMDHENMFWYRQDPGLGLRLIYFSYDVKMKEKGDIPEGYSVSREKKERFSLILESASTNQTSMYLCASSLQGGSETQYFGPGTRLLVL.

This chain joins TRBV12-3 or TRBV12-4 and TRBJ1-1; D not certain. Trimming took 6 bases from V and 1 from J, leaving 0 bases between them. This CDR3 region has 10 residues. CDR3 bases: TGTGCCAGCAGGAACACTGAAGCTTTCTTT. Encoded protein: CASRNTEAFF.

V is TRBV7-8 and J is TRBJ1-5, with D perhaps matching TRBD1 (5 bases). Germline-derived CDR1 and CDR2 are SGHVS and FQNEAQ. Trimming took 1 base from V and 3 from J, leaving 13 bases between them. The CDR3 is made up of 16 amino acids. CDR3 sequence: CASSLVPRVNNQPQHF. CDR3 coding DNA: TGTGCCAGCAGCTTAGTGCCCAGGGTAAACAATCAGCCCCAGCATTTT.

Ten or more counts support this clonotype. The chain carries TRBV27 and TRBJ2-1, with 10 bases matching TRBD2. J was trimmed by 8 bases and V by 8 bases; bases with no gene match: 6. Germline values: CDR1 MNHEY, CDR2 SMNVEV (reference sequence). This CDR3 is built from 13 residues. The CDR3 is CASGTSGTDEQFF. CDR3 bases: TGTGCCAGCGGAACTAGCGGGACGGATGAGCAGTTCTTC.

Ten or more counts support this clonotype. J is TRBJ1-2 and V is TRBV4-1; D is unresolved. V shed 0 bases and J shed 7 bases, with 12 bases lying between them. This CDR3 is built from 14 residues. Looked up from germline, CDR1 is MGHRA and CDR2 is YSYEKL. The CDR3 reads CASSQEIGTGGYTF. The CDR3 DNA follows: TGCGCCAGCAGCCAAGAAATTGGTACCGGTGGCTACACCTTC.

This clonotype occurred many times. An end of the junction does not agree with germline; a read error may underlie this. The chain couples TRBV25-1 to TRBJ1-3; no clear D. This CDR3 has 14 residues. Germline V gene data show CDR1 as MGHDK and CDR2 as SYGVNS. CDR3 in DNA: TGTGCCACCAGTGATGGGAGCTCTGGAAACACCATATATTTT. Protein: CATSDGSSGNTIYF.

Ten or more counts support this clonotype. This chain connects TRBV4-1 to TRBJ2-5; TRBD2 might be the D (6 bases). Trimming stripped 1 base from V and 4 bases from J, with 19 bases between. This CDR3 is built from 17 residues. Germline V lookup: CDR1 MGHRA, CDR2 YSYEKL. The CDR3, as DNA: TGCGCCAGCAGCCAAGGGGACTCCGTAACATGGACAGAGACCCAGTACTTC. This encodes CASSQGDSVTWTETQYF.

This clonotype was seen only a few times. The chain has TRBV7-2 and TRBJ1-4; D remains ambiguous. The length of the CDR3 is 12 residues. Germline V lookup: CDR1 SGHTA, CDR2 FQGNSA. The ends were cut back, 4 bases at V and 5 bases at J, with 5 bases in the middle. The CDR3 region has the DNA TGTGCCAGCAGCTATAGGAATGAAAAACTGTTTTTT. This translates into CASSYRNEKLFF. Drawing the rest from reference TRBV7-2 and TRBJ1-4, the complete variable domain is GAGVSQSPSNKVTEKGKDVELRCDPISGHTALYWYRQSLGQGLEFLIYFQGNSAPDKSGLPSDRFSAERTGGSVSTLTIQRTQQEDSAVYLCASSYRNEKLFFGSGTQLSVL.

The rearrangement joins TRBV12-3 or TRBV12-4 to TRBJ2-7; 12 bases map to TRBD2. The CDR3 contains 14 residues. J lost 7 bases, V lost 5 bases, and 6 bases had no gene match. The CDR3 is CASSPSGGGREQYF. In nucleotides, the CDR3 is TGTGCCAGCAGTCCTAGCGGGGGGGGGAGGGAGCAGTACTTC.

This clonotype came up many times. CDR3 sequence (DNA): TGCGCCAGCAGCTTGGGGACTAGCGGAGCATATGGAGATACGCAGTATTTT. It translates to CASSLGTSGAYGDTQYF. This chain uses TRBV5-1 with TRBJ2-3; TRBD2 matches 10 bases. The ends lost 0 bases at V and 5 bases at J; junction bases unmatched: 9. The germline V gene encodes CDR1 SGHRS and CDR2 YFSETQ. CDR3 length: 17 amino acids.

This clonotype was found many times. This sequence joins TRBV20-1 and TRBJ1-6; 7 bases align to TRBD1. The germline V gene encodes CDR1 DFQATT and CDR2 SNEGSKA (reference sequence). The CDR3 is 13 amino acids. The J segment lost 7 bases and the V segment lost 6 bases, leaving 6 bases of the junction unmatched. CDR3 sequence: CSARGRINSPLHF. The CDR3 region has the DNA TGCAGTGCAAGGGGGCGGATCAATTCACCCCTCCACTTT.

This clonotype occurred many times. The chain links TRBV28 to TRBJ2-7; no reliable D call. The germline gives CDR1 MDHEN, CDR2 SYDVKM. The CDR3 has 15 amino acids. Deletions cut 5 bases from V and 0 bases from J, with 14 bases between. CDR3 loop: CASSLFLVNSYEQYF. The CDR3 DNA sequence: TGTGCCAGCAGTCTTTTCCTTGTGAACTCCTACGAGCAGTACTTC.

The V and J genes are TRBV3-1 and TRBJ2-1; tentatively, D is TRBD2 (6 bases). V was shortened by 1 base and J by 5 bases, with 15 bases between the two germline ends. Germline CDR1 reads LGHDT; CDR2 reads YNNKEL (reference sequence). CDR3 length: 16 amino acids. CDR3 sequence: CASSQVSSGGDNEQFF. Here the CDR3 DNA reads TGTGCCAGCAGCCAAGTCTCGTCCGGCGGGGACAATGAGCAGTTCTTC.

Only a few counts were recorded for this clonotype. The V call is TRBV2, the J call TRBJ2-3, with TRBD2 as a possible D gene (5 bases). With 8 bases removed from V and 1 base from J, the gap between germline ends came to 19 bases. The CDR3 extends over 16 amino acids. Germline V gene sequence: CDR1 SNHLY, CDR2 FYNNEI. The CDR3 spells CASDVSAAGGTDTQYF. DNA for the CDR3: TGTGCCAGCGACGTTAGCGCAGCTGGTGGCACAGATACGCAGTATTTT.

The table lists this clonotype with a few counts. This chain links TRBV7-9 with TRBJ2-5, with 11 bases that match TRBD1. V gave up 4 bases and J gave up 5 bases; unmatched junction bases: 6. Germline lookup yields CDR1 SEHNR and CDR2 FQNEAQ (reference sequence). The CDR3 is 15 residues long. CDR3 coding DNA: TGTGCCAGCAGCTCCCTGGACAGGGGGCTTGAGACCCAGTACTTC. Translating it yields CASSSLDRGLETQYF.

This clonotype was counted at least ten times. This chain connects TRBV4-2 to TRBJ2-6; D may match TRBD1 or TRBD2 (5 bases each). The CDR3 is 18 residues long. Looked up from germline, CDR1 is LGHNA and CDR2 is YNFKEQ. Trimming pared 1 base from V and 0 bases from J, leaving 13 bases between. The CDR3, as DNA: TGTGCCAGCAGCCAAGTCGGGACGGCTAACTCTGGGGCCAACGTCCTGACTTTC. Translated, it gives CASSQVGTANSGANVLTF.

This clonotype was detected only a few times. V usage is TRBV27 and J usage is TRBJ1-2; 9 bases fit TRBD1. This CDR3 contains 14 residues. Germline trimming cut 6 bases from V and 6 bases from J; bases unmatched to any gene: 8. Looked up from germline, CDR1 is MNHEY and CDR2 is SMNVEV (reference sequence). The CDR3 reads CASRGTGLNNGYTF. The DNA for the CDR3 is TGTGCCAGCAGGGGGACAGGGCTTAATAATGGCTACACCTTC.

The chain uses TRBV15 and TRBJ1-4; D possibly corresponds to TRBD1 (6 bases). Germline lookup yields CDR1 LNHNV and CDR2 YYDKDF (reference sequence). The CDR3 is 15 residues long. Trimming stripped 4 bases from V and 7 bases from J, with 16 bases between. CDR3 in amino acids: CATSITGRIGEKLFF. The DNA for the CDR3 is TGTGCCACCAGCATCACAGGGCGGATTGGTGAAAAACTGTTTTTT.

At least ten counts were recorded for this clonotype. This chain connects TRBV6-4 to TRBJ2-3; the match to TRBD2 covers 7 bases. Germline lookup yields CDR1 MRHNA and CDR2 SNTAGT. The CDR3 length is 15 residues. Trimming cost V 3 bases and J 6 bases; bases outside gene matches: 9. CDR3: CASSERASGADTQYF. In DNA form, the CDR3 reads TGTGCCAGCAGTGAAAGGGCTAGCGGAGCGGATACGCAGTATTTT.

This clonotype has a count of ten or more. The genes are TRBV10-2 and TRBJ2-1; the D gene could be TRBD1 or TRBD2 (6 bases each). The V end lost 4 bases, the J end lost 9 bases, and 16 bases lay between the germline ends. The CDR3 spans 14 residues. Germline CDR1 and CDR2: WSHSY and SAAADI. The CDR3 is CASSGKGGGPEQFF. Written as DNA, the CDR3 is TGCGCCAGCAGTGGGAAAGGGGGAGGTCCTGAGCAGTTCTTC.

This clonotype was counted ten times or more. This chain joins TRBV20-1 and TRBJ1-5, with D maybe TRBD1 (5 bases). Per the germline V gene, CDR1 is DFQATT and CDR2 is SNEGSKA (reference sequence). V gave up 5 bases and J gave up 0 bases, with 14 bases separating them. The CDR3 contains 15 residues. The CDR3 coding sequence is TGCAGTGCTCGTCAGGACACAAATAGCAATCAGCCCCAGCATTTT. As protein: CSARQDTNSNQPQHF.

This clonotype was seen repeatedly, ten times or more. CDR3 DNA: TGTGCCAGCAGCTCAAAGTTGAGGGGCAGAGGCACAGATACGCAGTATTTT. Translated, it gives CASSSKLRGRGTDTQYF. V gene TRBV11-1 combines with J gene TRBJ2-3; D might be TRBD1 or TRBD2, each matching 5 bases. CDR3 length: 17 amino acids. Germline assignment: CDR1 SGHAT and CDR2 FQDESV (reference sequence). V gave up 4 bases and J gave up 1 base, with 18 bases separating them.

The gene calls are TRBV3-1 and TRBJ2-7; TRBD2 matches 9 bases. J gave up 0 bases and V 2 bases, and 5 bases lay outside the gene matches. The CDR3 totals 16 residues. Germline V gene sequence: CDR1 LGHDT, CDR2 YNNKEL (reference sequence). CDR3 sequence (DNA): TGTGCCAGCAGCCAACCTATAGCGGGAGCCTCCTACGAGCAGTACTTC. Translation: CASSQPIAGASYEQYF.

The sample holds many counts of this clonotype. The rearrangement uses TRBV6-5 and TRBJ1-1; D gene uncertain. Trimming left V 0 bases short and J 3 bases short, with 14 bases between. The CDR3 is 16 residues long. Germline CDR1 is MNHEY and CDR2 is SVGAGI. The CDR3 region has the DNA TGTGCCAGCAGTTACTCTTCCCGGAGTTTTGACACTGAAGCTTTCTTT. Its translation is CASSYSSRSFDTEAFF.